This T cell receptor beta chain was captured in a study of blood T cell repertoires in COVID-19. Study-level information: Sites in the United States, Italy and Spain provided acute and convalescent COVID-19 samples. PBMCs, B-cell-depleted T cells, or T cells were the source of the cDNA or gDNA that made up the material.

Losses at the gene ends were 5 bases for V and 10 bases for J; bases not matched to a gene: 8. Germline V lookup: CDR1 SGHAT, CDR2 FQNNGV. The CDR3 extends over 14 amino acids. Produced via immunoSEQ multiplex PCR; TCRdb's table is partial and in-frame only. The sample comprises around 300,000 clones, roughly 90% of which are singletons, and 3% to 4% rests with the top ten. This TCR came from a woman between 45 and 65 years old with active or convalescent COVID-19. Sequencing used peripheral blood. The J gene is TRBJ1-6, the V gene TRBV11-2; 7 positions match TRBD1. The CDR3 DNA reads TGTGCCAGCAGCCTCGGGGACAGATCCTCACCCCTCCACTTT. This translates into CASSLGDRSSPLHF.